This T cell receptor beta chain was recorded in a study of T cells and Merkel cell carcinoma outcomes. Repertoires were generated with immunoSEQ multiplex PCR, while TCRdb's copy carries only in-frame clones and drops some. The data hold more than 6,000 clones, with about nine tenths observed a single time. In regard to this clone: Its matching antigen is unknown.

Study results and caveats: Repertoire plus T-cell density reportedly predicted Merkel cell carcinoma outcomes.

V shed 6 bases and J shed 2 bases, with 18 bases lying between them. CDR1 and CDR2 from the germline V gene are MGHRA and YSYEKL. The length of the CDR3 is 16 residues. This chain joins TRBV4-1 and TRBJ2-3, with D possibly being TRBD1 (7 bases). Sample: tumor tissue from Merkel cell carcinoma. The sequence came from a human donor with Merkel cell carcinoma. The CDR3 here is CASSRNRQGLTDTQYF. Here the CDR3 DNA reads TGCGCCAGCAGTCGAAATCGACAGGGACTCACAGATACGCAGTATTTT.